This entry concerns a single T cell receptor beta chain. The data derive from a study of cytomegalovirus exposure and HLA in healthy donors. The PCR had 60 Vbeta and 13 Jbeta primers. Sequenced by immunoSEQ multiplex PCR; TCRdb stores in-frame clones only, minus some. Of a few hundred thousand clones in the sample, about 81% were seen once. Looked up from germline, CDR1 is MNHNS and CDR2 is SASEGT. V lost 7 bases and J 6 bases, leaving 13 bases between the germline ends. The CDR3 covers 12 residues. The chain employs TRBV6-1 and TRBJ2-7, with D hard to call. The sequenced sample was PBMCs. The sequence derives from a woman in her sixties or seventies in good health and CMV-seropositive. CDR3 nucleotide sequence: TGTGCCAGCATCCTAGAAAGAGGCGAGCAGTACTTC. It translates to CASILERGEQYF.